This T cell receptor (beta chain) derives from a study of T cells in Graves' hyperthyroidism and ophthalmopathy. Study-wide results and limits: In blood, most of the thyroid clonotypes expanded above 0.001 were also present.

This clonotype showed up many times. Its antigen is undetermined. TCR beta CDR3 region amplification was performed from RNA transcripts. HTBI primers drove first-round RT-PCR of the TCR CDR3. From the multiplex PCR reads, TCRdb called clonotypes with MiXCR, one entry per CDR3 protein. Of 190,000 or so distinct CDR3 sequences listed, about 17% are singletons. The sequenced sample consisted of blood. The TCR sequence derives from a man between 35 and 55 years old with Graves' hyperthyroidism.

DNA of the CDR3: TGTGCCACCAGCAGAACCCGCGGGCAGGGCTACGAGCAGTACTTC. It encodes CATSRTRGQGYEQYF. The chain carries TRBV15 and TRBJ2-7; D tentatively fits TRBD1 or TRBD2 (5 bases each). The V end was cut by 2 bases, the J end by 3 bases, with 14 bases between. Germline CDR1 and CDR2: LNHNV and YYDKDF (reference sequence). The CDR3 spans 15 residues.